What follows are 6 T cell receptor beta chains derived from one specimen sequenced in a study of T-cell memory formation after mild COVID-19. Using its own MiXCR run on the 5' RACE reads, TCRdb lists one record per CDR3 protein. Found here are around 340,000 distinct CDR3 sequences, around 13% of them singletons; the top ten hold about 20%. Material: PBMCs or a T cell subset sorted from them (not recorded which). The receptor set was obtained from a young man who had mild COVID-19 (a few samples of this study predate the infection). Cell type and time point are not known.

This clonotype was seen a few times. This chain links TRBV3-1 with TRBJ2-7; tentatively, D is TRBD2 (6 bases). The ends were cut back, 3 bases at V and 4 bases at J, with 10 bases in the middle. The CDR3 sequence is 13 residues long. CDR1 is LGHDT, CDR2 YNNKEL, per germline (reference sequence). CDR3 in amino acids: CASSQRGYYEQYF. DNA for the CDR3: TGTGCCAGCAGCCAGCGGGGCTATTACGAGCAGTACTTC.

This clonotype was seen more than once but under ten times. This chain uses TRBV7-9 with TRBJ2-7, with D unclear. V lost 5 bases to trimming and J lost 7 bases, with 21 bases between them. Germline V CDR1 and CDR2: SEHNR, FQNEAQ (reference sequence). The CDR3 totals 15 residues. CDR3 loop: CASSLPGRSLGEQYF. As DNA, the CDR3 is TGTGCCAGCAGCCTCCCCGGACGGAGCTTGGGGGAGCAGTACTTC.

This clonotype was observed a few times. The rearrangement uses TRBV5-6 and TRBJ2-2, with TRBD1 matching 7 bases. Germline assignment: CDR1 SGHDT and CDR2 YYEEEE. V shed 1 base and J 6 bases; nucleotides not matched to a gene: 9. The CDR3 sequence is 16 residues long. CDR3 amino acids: CASSLRRDSSAGELFF. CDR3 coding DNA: TGTGCCAGCAGCTTGCGCCGGGACAGTTCCGCCGGGGAGCTGTTTTTT.

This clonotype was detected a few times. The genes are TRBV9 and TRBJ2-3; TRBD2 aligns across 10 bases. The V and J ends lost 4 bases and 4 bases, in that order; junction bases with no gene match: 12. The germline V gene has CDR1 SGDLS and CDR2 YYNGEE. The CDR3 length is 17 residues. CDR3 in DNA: TGTGCCAGCAGCACCCAGCGGGGGGGCCGGTTGGCAGATACGCAGTATTTT. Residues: CASSTQRGGRLADTQYF.

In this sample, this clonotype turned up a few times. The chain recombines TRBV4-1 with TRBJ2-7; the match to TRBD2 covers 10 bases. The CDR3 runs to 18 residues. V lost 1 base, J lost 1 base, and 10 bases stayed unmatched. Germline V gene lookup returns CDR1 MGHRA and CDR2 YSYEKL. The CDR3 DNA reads TGCGCCAGCAGCCAAGCATACAGCGGGGGGGCCAGATCCTACGAGCAGTACTTC. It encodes CASSQAYSGGARSYEQYF.

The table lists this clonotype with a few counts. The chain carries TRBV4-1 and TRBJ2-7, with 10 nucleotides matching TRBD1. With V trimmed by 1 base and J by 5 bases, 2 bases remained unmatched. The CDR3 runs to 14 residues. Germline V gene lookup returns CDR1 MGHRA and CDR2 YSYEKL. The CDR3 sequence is CASSQGQGANEQYV. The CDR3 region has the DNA TGCGCCAGCAGCCAAGGACAGGGGGCCAACGAGCAGTACGTC.